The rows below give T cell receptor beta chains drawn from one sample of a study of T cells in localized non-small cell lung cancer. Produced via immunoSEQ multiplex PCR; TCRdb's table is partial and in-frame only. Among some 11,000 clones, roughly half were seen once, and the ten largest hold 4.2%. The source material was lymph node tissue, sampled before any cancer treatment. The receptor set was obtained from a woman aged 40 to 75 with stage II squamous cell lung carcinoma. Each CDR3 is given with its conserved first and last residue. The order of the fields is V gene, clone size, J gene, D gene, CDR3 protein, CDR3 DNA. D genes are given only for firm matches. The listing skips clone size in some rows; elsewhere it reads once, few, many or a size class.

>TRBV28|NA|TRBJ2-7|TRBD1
CASSPRTGWTYEQYF
TGTGCCAGCAGTCCTCGGACAGGCTGGACCTACGAGCAGTACTTC
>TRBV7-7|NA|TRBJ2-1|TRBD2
CASSLLGTSGGNEQFF
TGTGCCAGCAGCTTATTGGGGACTAGCGGGGGCAATGAGCAGTTCTTC
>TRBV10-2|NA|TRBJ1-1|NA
CASSDRATEAFF
TGCGCCAGCTCCGACCGGGCCACTGAAGCTTTCTTT
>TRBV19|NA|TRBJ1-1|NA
CASSIDMSRRGTEAFF
TGTGCCAGTAGTATAGATATGTCCCGACGGGGCACTGAAGCTTTCTTT
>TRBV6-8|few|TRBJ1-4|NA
CASSPDPGQKLFF
TGTGCCAGCAGTCCTGACCCGGGGCAAAAACTGTTTTTT
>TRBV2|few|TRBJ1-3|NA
CASRPQGGSGNTIYF
TGTGCCAGCAGGCCACAGGGAGGCTCTGGAAATACCATATATTTT
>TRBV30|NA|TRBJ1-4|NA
CAWSEARLFNEKLFF
TGTGCCTGGAGTGAGGCGCGGTTGTTTAATGAAAAACTGTTTTTT
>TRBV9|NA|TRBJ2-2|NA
CASSVSARTGELFF
TGTGCCAGCAGCGTATCAGCGAGGACCGGGGAGCTGTTTTTT
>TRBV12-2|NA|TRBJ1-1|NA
CASLRWGGLMNTEAFF
TGTGCCAGTCTCCGTTGGGGGGGCCTCATGAACACTGAAGCTTTCTTT
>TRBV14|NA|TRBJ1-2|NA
CASSPQVGSLDGYTF
TGTGCCAGCAGCCCCCAGGTGGGTAGCCTAGATGGCTACACCTTC
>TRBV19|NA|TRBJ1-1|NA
CASMRYRMNTEAFF
TGTGCCAGTATGAGGTATCGCATGAACACTGAAGCTTTCTTT
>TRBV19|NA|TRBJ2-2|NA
CASRRTADNTGELFF
TGTGCCAGTAGGAGAACGGCAGACAACACCGGGGAGCTGTTTTTT
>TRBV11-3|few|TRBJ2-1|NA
CASSLTRELYNEQFF
TGTGCCAGCAGCTTGACGCGGGAATTATACAATGAGCAGTTCTTC
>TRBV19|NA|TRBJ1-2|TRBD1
CASSRDRAGGYTF
TGTGCCAGTAGTCGGGACAGGGCAGGGGGCTACACCTTC
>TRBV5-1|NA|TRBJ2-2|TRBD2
CASSLEAGANTGELFF
TGCGCCAGCAGCTTGGAGGCGGGGGCGAACACCGGGGAGCTGTTTTTT
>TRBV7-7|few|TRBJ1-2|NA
CASSLGGSPVGYTF
TGTGCCAGCAGCTTGGGGGGTTCCCCGGTTGGCTACACCTTC
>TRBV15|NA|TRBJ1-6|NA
CATSRSGGNSPLHF
TGTGCCACCAGCAGATCTGGGGGTAATTCACCCCTCCACTTT
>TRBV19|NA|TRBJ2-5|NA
CASRPSGTDVSETQYF
TGTGCCAGTAGACCCTCCGGGACGGACGTGTCAGAGACCCAGTACTTC
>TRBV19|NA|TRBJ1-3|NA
CASKGGALSGNTIYF
TGTGCCAGTAAAGGAGGAGCCCTCTCTGGAAACACCATATATTTT
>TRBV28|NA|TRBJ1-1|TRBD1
CASGTGLNTEAFF
TGTGCCAGCGGGACAGGGCTGAACACTGAAGCTTTCTTT
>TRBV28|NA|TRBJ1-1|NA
CASSLWGGNTEAFF
TGTGCCAGCAGTTTGTGGGGGGGAAACACTGAAGCTTTCTTT
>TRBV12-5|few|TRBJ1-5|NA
CASAPGGYQPQHF
TGTGCCAGCGCCCCCGGGGGCTATCAGCCCCAGCATTTT
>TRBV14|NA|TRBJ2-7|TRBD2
CASSHHSGLTEQYF
TGTGCCAGCAGCCACCATAGCGGGTTGACGGAGCAGTACTTC
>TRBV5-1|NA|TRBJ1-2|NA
CASSFSTVPIYGYTF
TGCGCCAGCAGCTTTTCGACAGTCCCTATCTATGGCTACACCTTC
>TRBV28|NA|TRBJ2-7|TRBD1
CASSTTDRAEQYF
TGTGCCAGCAGTACCACGGACAGGGCCGAGCAGTACTTC
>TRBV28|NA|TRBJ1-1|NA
CASSQWDTEAFF
TGTGCCAGCAGCCAATGGGACACTGAAGCTTTCTTT
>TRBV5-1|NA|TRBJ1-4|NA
CASSLEDAGRKLFF
TGCGCCAGCAGCTTGGAGGACGCGGGGAGGAAACTGTTTTTT
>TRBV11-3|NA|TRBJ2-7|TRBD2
CASSQVWDYLYEQYF
TGTGCCAGCAGCCAAGTTTGGGACTACCTATACGAGCAGTACTTC
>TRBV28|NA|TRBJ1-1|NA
CASRPDSGTPVNTEAFF
TGTGCCAGCAGACCGGACAGTGGGACGCCCGTGAATACTGAAGCTTTCTTT
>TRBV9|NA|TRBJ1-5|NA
CASSEEEGRRSNQPQHF
TGTGCCAGCAGTGAAGAGGAGGGCAGGCGTAGCAATCAGCCCCAGCATTTT
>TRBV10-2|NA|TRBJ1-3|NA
CASSEGSGWNTIYF
TGCGCCAGCAGTGAGGGGTCAGGGTGGAACACCATATATTTT
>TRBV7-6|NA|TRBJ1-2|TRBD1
CASSQTGGPYGYTF
TGTGCCTCATCTCAAACAGGGGGACCATATGGCTACACCTTC
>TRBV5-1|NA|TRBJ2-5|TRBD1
CASSSTGGYQETQYF
TGCGCCAGCAGTTCGACAGGGGGGTACCAAGAGACCCAGTACTTC
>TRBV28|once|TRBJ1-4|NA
CASSLDSREKLFF
TGTGCCAGCAGTTTAGACAGTAGAGAAAAACTGTTTTTT
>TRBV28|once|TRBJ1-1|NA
CASSLGQGFRTEAFF
TGTGCCAGCAGTTTAGGGCAGGGATTCAGGACTGAAGCTTTCTTT
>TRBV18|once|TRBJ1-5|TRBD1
CASSADRVREDQPQHF
TGTGCCAGCTCAGCGGACAGGGTGAGGGAAGATCAGCCCCAGCATTTT
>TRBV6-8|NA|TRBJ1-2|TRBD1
CASSLRGQARGYTF
TGTGCCAGCAGTTTAAGAGGACAGGCTAGGGGCTACACCTTC
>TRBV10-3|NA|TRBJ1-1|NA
CAISESGNTEAFF
TGTGCCATCAGTGAGTCCGGAAACACTGAAGCTTTCTTT
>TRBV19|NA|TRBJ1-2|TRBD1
CASGLTDRGSGYTF
TGTGCCAGCGGTCTAACGGACAGGGGCAGCGGCTACACCTTC
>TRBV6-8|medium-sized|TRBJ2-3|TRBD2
CASSATSGRATDTQYF
TGTGCCAGCAGTGCCACTAGCGGGAGAGCCACAGATACGCAGTATTTT
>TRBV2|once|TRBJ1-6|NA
CASSGQGSSPLHF
TGTGCCAGCAGCGGCCAGGGGAGCTCACCCCTCCACTTT
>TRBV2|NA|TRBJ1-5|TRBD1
CASRRGTDLYQPQHF
TGTGCCAGCCGTCGGGGGACAGACTTATATCAGCCCCAGCATTTT
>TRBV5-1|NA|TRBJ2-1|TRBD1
CASSLEDRVGNEQFF
TGCGCCAGCAGCTTGGAGGACAGGGTGGGCAATGAGCAGTTCTTC
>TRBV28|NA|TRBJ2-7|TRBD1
CASSRQGASKEQYF
TGTGCCAGCAGCCGACAGGGGGCGTCGAAGGAGCAGTACTTC
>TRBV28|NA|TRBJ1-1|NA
CASSSPRPNTEAFF
TGTGCCAGCAGCTCACCCCGGCCAAACACTGAAGCTTTCTTT
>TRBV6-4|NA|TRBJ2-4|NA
CASTGGNIQYF
TGTGCCAGCACTGGTGGAAACATTCAGTACTTC
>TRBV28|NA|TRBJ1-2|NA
CASSLGFGGYTF
TGTGCCAGCAGTTTAGGTTTTGGCGGCTACACCTTC
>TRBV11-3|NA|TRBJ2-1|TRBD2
CASSTRGSGGVYNEQFF
TGTGCCAGCAGCACAAGGGGTAGCGGGGGTGTCTACAATGAGCAGTTCTTC
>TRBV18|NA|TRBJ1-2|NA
CASSPSQGSGYTF
TGTGCCAGCTCACCTTCCCAGGGTAGTGGCTATACCTTC
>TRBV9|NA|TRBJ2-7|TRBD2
CASSPGGGESYEQYF
TGTGCCAGCAGCCCCGGGGGGGGAGAGTCCTACGAGCAGTACTTC
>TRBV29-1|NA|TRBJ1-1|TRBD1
CSVEPGTGYPSDAFF
TGCAGCGTAGAACCTGGGACAGGATACCCCTCCGACGCTTTCTTT
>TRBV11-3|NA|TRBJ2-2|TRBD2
CASSLEPSGRTGELFF
TGTGCCAGCAGCTTAGAGCCTAGCGGGAGGACCGGGGAGCTGTTTTTT